This TCR beta chain comes out of a study of CD8+ T cells in alopecia areata. Study at large: Among treated patients, oral tofacitinib was administered at 5 to 10 mg twice daily. People stayed on tofacitinib for 6 to 18 months, then stopped the drug for 6 months.

RNA was isolated and reverse transcribed to cDNA, the sequencing template. Using immunoSEQ multiplex PCR, the repertoire was profiled, and TCRdb retains in-frame clones only, with some absent. Of fewer than 80,000 clones in the sample, roughly 60% were seen once. From alopecia areata patients, lesional scalp punch biopsies and peripheral blood were collected. The CDR3 is 16 amino acids. Germline V gene lookup returns CDR1 SGHTA and CDR2 FQGNSA. Trimming removed 5 bases at V and 2 bases at J, with 16 bases between. This clone has only one observation. Its antigen is still unknown. Study results and caveats: An increase in clonality over normal scalp was evident in lesional scalp, especially alopecia totalis/universalis.

The TCR was taken from a human donor with alopecia areata. This chain links TRBV7-2 with TRBJ1-5, with a weak D call TRBD1 (5 bases). This specimen consisted of CD8+ T cells sorted from blood, obtained at week 0. The CDR3 here is CASSPTSWGGNQPQHF. CDR3 coding DNA: TGTGCCAGCAGCCCAACTAGCTGGGGGGGCAATCAGCCCCAGCATTTT. Supplemented by reference TRBV7-2 and TRBJ1-5, the full variable domain reads GAGVSQSPSNKVTEKGKDVELRCDPISGHTALYWYRQSLGQGLEFLIYFQGNSAPDKSGLPSDRFSAERTGGSVSTLTIQRTQQEDSAVYLCASSPTSWGGNQPQHFGDGTRLSIL.